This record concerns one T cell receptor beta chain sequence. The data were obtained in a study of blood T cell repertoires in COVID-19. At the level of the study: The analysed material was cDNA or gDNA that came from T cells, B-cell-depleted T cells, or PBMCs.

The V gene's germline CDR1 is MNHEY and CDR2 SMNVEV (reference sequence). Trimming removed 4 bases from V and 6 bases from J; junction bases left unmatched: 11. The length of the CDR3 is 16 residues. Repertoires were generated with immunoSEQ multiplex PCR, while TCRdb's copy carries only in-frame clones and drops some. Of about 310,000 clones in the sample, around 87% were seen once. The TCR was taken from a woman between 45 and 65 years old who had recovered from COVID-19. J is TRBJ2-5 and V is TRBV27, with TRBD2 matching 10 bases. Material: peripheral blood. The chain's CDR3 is CASSYALAGAAQTQYF. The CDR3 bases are TGTGCCAGCAGTTACGCTCTAGCGGGGGCCGCTCAGACCCAGTACTTC.